This T cell receptor beta chain is from a study of T cell repertoires in cytomegalovirus infection. Of note for this clonotype: The antigen is undetermined.

Germline assignment: CDR1 DFQATT and CDR2 SNEGSKA (reference sequence). This CDR3 is built from 14 residues. V dropped 3 bases and J dropped 0 bases, with 12 bases sitting between them. TCRdb recomputed calls from the reads with MiXCR, one row per CDR3 protein. Of 800,000 to 950,000 distinct CDR3 sequences in the sample, 32% were seen once. This TCR came from a human donor in good health (CMV status not recorded). Some clones in this sample may be carry-over from other donors' samples. The chain uses TRBV20-1 and TRBJ2-7, with D perhaps TRBD1 or TRBD2 (6 bases each). The input for sequencing was cultured CD8+ T cells from PBMCs, taken from culture after CMV antigen stimulation. The DNA of the CDR3 is TGCAGTGCTAGCGGGGGCGGAAGCTCCTACGAGCAGTACTTC. Translating it yields CSASGGGSSYEQYF.